One sample yielded the 4 T cell receptor beta chains listed below, sequenced in a study of cytomegalovirus exposure and HLA in healthy donors. PCR amplification relied on 60 Vbeta primers (plus 13 Jbeta primers). TCRdb's table, derived via immunoSEQ multiplex PCR, lists solely in-frame clones and lacks some. Seen here are about 160,000 clones, roughly 80% observed once, and the top ten hold roughly 4.2%. Sequenced sample: PBMCs. Source of these receptors: a man aged 40-55 years in good health and CMV-seronegative.

V is TRBV18 and J is TRBJ2-1, with TRBD2 matching over 7 bases. The germline CDR1 and CDR2 sequences are KGHSH and LQKENI. The CDR3 runs 16 residues. V shed 3 bases and J 1 base; nucleotides not matched to a gene: 6. Here the CDR3 DNA reads TGTGCCAGCTCACCTCCGAGCGGGGAGTCCTACAATGAGCAGTTCTTC. Translation gives CASSPPSGESYNEQFF.

This clone showed up just once. V is TRBV6-5 and J is TRBJ2-1, with 12 bases aligning to TRBD2. The CDR3 consists of 15 residues. The V gene's germline CDR1 is MNHEY and CDR2 SVGAGI. V lost 6 bases, J lost 2 bases, and 2 bases stayed unmatched. In nucleotides, the CDR3 is TGTGCCAGCAGCCGACTAGCGGGGGCCTACAATGAGCAGTTCTTC. It codes for CASSRLAGAYNEQFF.

The J gene is TRBJ1-2, the V gene TRBV5-1; D may be TRBD1 (6 bases). With 0 bases removed from V and 6 bases from J, the gap between germline ends came to 9 bases. Per germline, CDR1 SGHRS and CDR2 YFSETQ. The CDR3 is 13 amino acids. The DNA of the CDR3 is TGCGCCAGCAGCTTGGGGCCAGGGGATGGCTACACCTTC. Translating it yields CASSLGPGDGYTF.

This clone has only a few counts. The rearrangement joins TRBV4-2 to TRBJ1-1; 8 positions match TRBD1. CDR1 is LGHNA and CDR2 is YNFKEQ in the germline V gene. There are 16 residues in the CDR3. J gave up 1 base and V 3 bases, and 7 bases lay outside the gene matches. The CDR3 bases are TGTGCCAGCAGCCAGAACAGGGGGAGGGAGAACACTGAAGCTTTCTTT. Translated, it gives CASSQNRGRENTEAFF.